The 12 T cell receptor beta chains given below trace back to one sample, sequenced in a study of blood T cells in healthy people across ages. PCR was performed a second time for 7 to 11 cycles using a sample-barcoded 5' primer and a J-beta primer mix. TCRdb reanalysed the 5' RACE reads using MiXCR and keeps one entry per CDR3 protein. The table has about 640,000 distinct CDR3 sequences, about 30% seen once. Sample: blood. The receptors originated from a woman older than 75 in good health.

This clonotype was seen just once. The chain recombines TRBV20-1 with TRBJ2-3, with no clear D. The CDR3 spans 14 residues. Germline CDR1 and CDR2: DFQATT and SNEGSKA (reference sequence). With 2 bases removed from V and 2 bases from J, the gap between germline ends came to 11 bases. CDR3 region: CSARPGSSTDTQYF. The CDR3 nucleotides read TGCAGTGCTAGACCAGGCTCATCCACAGATACGCAGTATTTT.

V and J are TRBV30 and TRBJ1-6; TRBD1 matches at 7 bases. V shed 0 bases and J 7 bases; nucleotides not matched to a gene: 9. CDR1 and CDR2 from the germline V gene are GTSNPN and SVGIG (reference sequence). The CDR3 is made up of 16 amino acids. In DNA, the CDR3 is TGTGCCTGGAGTGTACAGGGGCCCGGGGGGAATTCACCCCTCCACTTT. This gives the protein CAWSVQGPGGNSPLHF.

This chain links TRBV30 with TRBJ2-5; TRBD1 matches at 12 bases. The V and J ends lost 4 bases and 11 bases, in that order; junction bases with no gene match: 11. The CDR3 length is 14 residues. Germline CDR1 GTSNPN, CDR2 SVGIG (reference sequence). The CDR3 sequence: CAWMSGQGAWEQYF. CDR3 coding DNA: TGTGCCTGGATGTCGGGACAGGGGGCGTGGGAGCAGTACTTC.

This clonotype was recorded only once. With a much larger clone just one base away, this may be a read error. This chain uses TRBV5-1 with TRBJ2-6, with D possibly TRBD1 on 5 matching bases. The CDR3 runs to 14 residues. Germline assignment: CDR1 SGHRS and CDR2 YFSETQ. In DNA form, the CDR3 reads TGCGCCAGCAACCCGGTCTCTGGGGCCAACGTCCGGACTTTC. Translation gives CASNPVSGANVRTF.

This clonotype was seen more than once but under ten times. A much larger clone differs from this one at a single base, so this may be a read error. The V gene is TRBV20-1, the J gene TRBJ2-5; D call uncertain. The germline V gene encodes CDR1 DFQATT and CDR2 SNEGSKA (reference sequence). There are 14 residues in the CDR3. Trimming pared 5 bases from V and 3 bases from J, leaving 16 bases between. CDR3 amino acids: CSADGKGLKETQYF. The CDR3 nucleotides read TGCAGTGCTGACGGCAAGGGTCTAAAAGAGACCCAGTACTTC.

This clonotype was observed a handful of times. The CDR3 is CASSLNSGGAGNEQFF. Written as DNA, the CDR3 is TGTGCCAGCAGCCTCAATAGCGGGGGGGCGGGAAATGAGCAGTTCTTC. This rearrangement joins TRBV3-1 to TRBJ2-1; the match to TRBD2 covers 11 bases. After removal of 4 bases from V and 7 bases from J, the junction contained 9 bases not matched to a gene. The CDR3 loop spans 16 amino acids. Per the germline V gene, CDR1 is LGHDT and CDR2 is YNNKEL (reference sequence).

The J gene is TRBJ2-3, the V gene TRBV4-2, with 7 bases that match TRBD2. After removal of 0 bases from V and 4 bases from J, the junction contained 10 bases not matched to a gene. Germline V CDR1 and CDR2: LGHNA, YNFKEQ. This CDR3 has 17 residues. CDR3 in DNA: TGTGCCAGCAGCCAAGATTGGTGGCGGGAGAGGGCAGATACGCAGTATTTT. Its translation is CASSQDWWRERADTQYF.

The genes are TRBV7-2 and TRBJ2-1; TRBD1 might be the D (6 bases). V was clipped by 6 bases and J by 9 bases, with 15 bases between them. The CDR3 has 13 residues. Germline lookup yields CDR1 SGHTA and CDR2 FQGNSA. In DNA form, the CDR3 reads TGTGCCAGCAGACCCGAGGGGGTTGGTGAGCAGTTCTTC. Translating it yields CASRPEGVGEQFF.

This clonotype came up many times. The J gene is TRBJ2-3, the V gene TRBV20-1; tentatively, D is TRBD2 (5 bases). Trimming removed 0 bases from V and 2 bases from J, with 18 bases in between. This CDR3 has 17 residues. The germline V gene encodes CDR1 DFQATT and CDR2 SNEGSKA (reference sequence). CDR3 sequence (DNA): TGCAGTGCTAGAGATCGCGCCCCTCGGGGATACACAGATACGCAGTATTTT. Protein product: CSARDRAPRGYTDTQYF.

The CDR3 nucleotides are TGTGCCAGCAGCTTAAGGGTCCTTCTTTCCAGGTCGGTGCGCGAGCAGTACTTC. Protein sequence: CASSLRVLLSRSVREQYF. The chain is built from TRBV7-2 and TRBJ2-4; D not certain. Judging by the DNA end, TRBJ2-7 fits better; the J call may be wrong. Germline V gives CDR1 SGHTA, CDR2 FQGNSA. The CDR3 loop spans 18 amino acids.

This clonotype was recorded at least ten times. This chain joins TRBV3-1 and TRBJ2-6; D gene ambiguous. The germline V gene has CDR1 LGHDT and CDR2 YNNKEL (reference sequence). The CDR3 is 17 residues long. V gave up 1 base and J gave up 0 bases, with 10 bases separating them. The CDR3, as DNA: TGTGCCAGCAGCCAAGTCCCGATGGTCTCTGGGGCCAACGTCCTGACTTTC. Its translation: CASSQVPMVSGANVLTF.

This clonotype was seen a single time. A much larger clone differs by one base, so this may be a read error. The J gene is TRBJ2-1, the V gene TRBV6-6; D ambiguous. Germline lookup yields CDR1 MNHNY and CDR2 SVGAGI (reference sequence). There are 17 residues in the CDR3. The CDR3 region has the DNA TGTGCCAGCAGTTACTTGAAAACCCCGGGCCCCTACAATGAGCAGGTCTTC. It is translated as CASSYLKTPGPYNEQVF.